Listed below are T cell receptor beta chains from one sample, sequenced in a study of PD-L1 blockade in urothelial cancer. TCRdb's table, derived via immunoSEQ multiplex PCR, lists solely in-frame clones and lacks some. The sample carries 130,000 or so clones, 70% to 85% recorded once. This specimen consisted of PBMCs, obtained around atezolizumab (anti-PD-L1) treatment. The receptors come from a man aged 45-65 years with urothelial cancer. Each CDR3 is given with its conserved first and last residue. The order of the fields is D gene, J gene, clone size, V gene, CDR3 protein, CDR3 DNA. A D gene is named only where the DNA matches it firmly. Only part of the rows carry a size: once, few, many, or a class if the clone is expanded.

>TRBD1|TRBJ2-3|once|TRBV27
CASSSPGQVQYF
TGTGCCAGCAGTTCTCCGGGACAGGTTCAGTATTTT
>TRBD2|TRBJ2-7|few|TRBV29-1
CSVEGFPGGEQYF
TGCAGCGTCGAGGGGTTCCCGGGGGGAGAGCAGTACTTC
>.|TRBJ2-7|.|TRBV6-6
CASSYGQGKTYEQYF
TGTGCCAGCAGTTACGGGCAGGGAAAAACCTACGAGCAGTACTTC
>.|TRBJ1-5|.|TRBV10-3
CAISEQGSGNQPQHF
TGTGCCATCAGTGAGCAGGGATCAGGCAATCAGCCCCAGCATTTT
>TRBD1|TRBJ1-4|.|TRBV6-5
CASRPGTGYEKLFF
TGTGCCAGCAGGCCCGGGACAGGTTATGAAAAACTGTTTTTT
>.|TRBJ2-1|.|TRBV11-3
CASSLALYGSSYNEQFF
TGTGCCAGCAGCTTAGCCCTTTACGGGAGCTCCTACAATGAGCAGTTCTTC
>.|TRBJ2-1|once|TRBV19
CASRSLAQLYNEQFF
TGTGCCAGTAGGTCGCTAGCGCAGCTCTACAATGAGCAGTTCTTC
>TRBD1|TRBJ1-1|.|TRBV5-1
CASSLGTGVNTEAFF
TGCGCCAGCAGCTTGGGGACAGGGGTGAACACTGAAGCTTTCTTT
>.|TRBJ1-2|.|TRBV7-9
CASSTPGIPLSGYTF
TGTGCCAGCAGCACACCCGGGATCCCCCTCTCGGGCTACACCTTC
>.|TRBJ1-4|.|TRBV28
CASRQSNEKLFF
TGTGCCAGCAGACAGAGTAATGAAAAACTGTTTTTT
>TRBD1|TRBJ2-7|once|TRBV5-6
CASSTRTGSYEQYF
TGTGCCAGCAGCACTCGGACAGGGTCGTACGAGCAGTACTTC
>.|TRBJ1-4|.|TRBV18
CASSQQGTNEKLFF
TGTGCCAGCTCACAACAGGGCACTAATGAAAAACTGTTTTTT
>.|TRBJ1-2|few|TRBV9
CASSAQGLYGYTF
TGTGCCAGCAGCGCACAGGGCCTCTATGGCTACACCTTC
>TRBD2|TRBJ2-7|.|TRBV11-2
CASSHGTSGLYEQYF
TGTGCCAGCAGTCATGGGACTAGCGGACTCTACGAGCAGTACTTC
>TRBD1|TRBJ2-2|few|TRBV7-6
CASRADRAANTGELFF
TGTGCCAGCAGGGCCGACAGGGCCGCGAACACCGGGGAGCTGTTTTTT
>.|TRBJ2-7|.|TRBV6-5
CASSYSRAGPLREQYF
TGTGCCAGCAGTTACTCTAGGGCGGGACCCTTACGTGAGCAGTACTTC
>TRBD2|TRBJ2-1|.|TRBV9
CASTGQAGGRGEQFF
TGTGCCAGCACGGGGCAAGCGGGAGGGAGGGGGGAGCAGTTCTTC
>TRBD2|TRBJ2-7|.|TRBV2
CASRGPGLAIYEQYF
TGTGCCAGCAGAGGACCGGGACTAGCGATCTACGAGCAGTACTTC
>.|TRBJ2-3|.|TRBV7-9
CASRIYTDTQYF
TGTGCCAGCAGAATCTACACAGATACGCAGTATTTT
>.|TRBJ2-5|.|TRBV7-6
CASSPLTGYQETQYF
TGTGCCAGCAGCCCCCTGACTGGATACCAAGAGACCCAGTACTTC
>TRBD2|TRBJ2-2|.|TRBV7-8
CASSWGLAGGTGELFF
TGTGCCAGCAGCTGGGGACTAGCGGGAGGGACCGGGGAGCTGTTTTTT
>TRBD2|TRBJ2-5|.|TRBV13
CASSQRLAVQAQYF
TGTGCCAGCAGCCAACGACTAGCGGTACAAGCCCAGTACTTC
>.|TRBJ2-4|few|TRBV28
CASSLGGAAKNIQYF
TGTGCCAGCAGTTTAGGAGGGGCGGCCAAAAACATTCAGTACTTC
>.|TRBJ2-1|.|TRBV9
CASSVGLAHYNEQFF
TGTGCCAGCAGCGTAGGGCTAGCCCATTACAATGAGCAGTTCTTC
>TRBD1|TRBJ1-1|.|TRBV12-5
CASGPGQGLAEAFF
TGTGCTAGTGGTCCCGGACAGGGTCTCGCTGAAGCTTTCTTT
>TRBD1|TRBJ2-3|.|TRBV7-3
CASSLRGVRGSYGTDTQYF
TGTGCCAGCAGCTTGCGCGGCGTCAGGGGGTCATACGGCACAGATACGCAGTATTTT
>TRBD1|TRBJ1-5|.|TRBV7-9
CASSSLPGQGDQPQHF
TGTGCCAGCAGCTCATTACCGGGACAGGGGGATCAGCCCCAGCATTTT
>TRBD1|TRBJ1-2|.|TRBV6-4
CASSAGTGGFYGYTF
TGTGCCAGCAGTGCCGGGACAGGGGGTTTCTATGGCTACACCTTC
>.|TRBJ2-3|.|TRBV25-1
CASSELSLVLLYF
TGTGCCAGCAGTGAACTGAGTCTAGTTTTATTGTATTTT
>.|TRBJ1-5|.|TRBV11-3
CASSLPGLTKPQHF
TGTGCCAGCAGCTTACCCGGACTCACTAAGCCCCAGCATTTT
>.|TRBJ2-1|.|TRBV4-1
CASSQDFSRGLPSYNEQFF
TGCGCCAGCAGCCAAGATTTCTCGCGGGGGCTGCCCTCCTACAATGAGCAGTTCTTC
>TRBD1|TRBJ1-6|.|TRBV5-5
CASSPRSYHRGLYNSPLHF
TGTGCCAGCAGCCCACGAAGTTATCACAGGGGGCTCTATAATTCACCCCTCCACTTT
>TRBD2|TRBJ2-1|once|TRBV7-2
CASSLDGLAGGIEQFF
TGTGCCAGCAGCTTAGATGGACTAGCGGGAGGAATTGAGCAGTTCTTC
>TRBD1|TRBJ1-1|.|TRBV6-5
CASKGTGGVAFF
TGTGCCAGCAAAGGGACAGGGGGTGTAGCTTTCTTT
>.|TRBJ2-7|.|TRBV21-1
CASTRYYEQYF
TGTGCCAGCACCCGTTACTACGAGCAGTACTTC
>.|TRBJ2-5|.|TRBV20-1
CSARLASSQYF
TGCAGTGCTAGACTGGCCTCCAGCCAGTACTTC
>TRBD2|TRBJ2-7|.|TRBV19
CASSSQRTSYEQYF
TGTGCCAGTAGTTCCCAGCGGACTAGCTACGAGCAGTACTTC
>.|TRBJ1-5|.|TRBV15
CATSRDPVNQPQHF
TGTGCCACCAGCAGAGATCCAGTTAATCAGCCCCAGCATTTT